This TCR beta chain stems from a study of blood T cell repertoires in COVID-19. At the level of the study: Some COVID-19 samples were acute and others convalescent; all came from the United States, Italy and Spain.

CDR3 length equals 16 residues. Germline CDR1 reads LNHDA; CDR2 reads SQIVND (reference sequence). Losses at the gene ends were 3 bases for V and 1 base for J; bases not matched to a gene: 6. Authors' analysis steps: How many nucleated cells were present was estimated from reference gene primer amplification. The data were produced by immunoSEQ multiplex PCR, yet TCRdb's version contains in-frame clones alone and is incomplete. The V and J calls and clone size were taken over from that table, and D and trimming were inferred from the DNA. In the table there are hundreds of thousands of clones, approximately 90% of which are singletons.

The receptor's source is a man in his sixties with COVID-19, enrolled during active disease. The sample was peripheral blood. This sequence joins TRBV19 and TRBJ2-1; 7 bases are shared with TRBD2. The CDR3 nucleotides read TGTGCCAGTAGTATTCTACCAGCGGGATCCTACAATGAGCAGTTCTTC. This sequence encodes CASSILPAGSYNEQFF.